The sequence of this TCR beta chain was determined in a study of T-cell memory formation after mild COVID-19. V gave up 2 bases and J gave up 0 bases, with 5 bases separating them. This CDR3 comprises 13 residues. CDR1 and CDR2 from the germline V gene are SGHTA and FQGTGA. Overall study results and limits: Clones contracting day 15 to 85 were balanced CD4/CD8; later expanders leaned CD4+.

In this sample, this clonotype turned up a few times. What it binds is unknown. TCRdb reprocessed the 5' RACE reads via MiXCR and lists one record per CDR3 protein. The sample records 95,000 to 110,000 distinct CDR3 sequences, around 14% being singletons. The TCR originated in a man younger than 35 who had mild COVID-19 (a few samples of this study predate the infection). Cell type and time point are not known. J is TRBJ2-7 and V is TRBV7-3; D remains ambiguous. The sample consisted of PBMCs or a T cell subset sorted from them (not recorded which). The CDR3 sequence: CASSLSDSYEQYF. CDR3 DNA: TGTGCCAGCAGCTTATCGGACTCCTACGAGCAGTACTTC.